Presented here are 17 T cell receptor beta chains from one specimen sequenced in a study of blood T cell repertoires in COVID-19. Some clones are missing from TCRdb's copy, which holds only in-frame ones; the method was immunoSEQ multiplex PCR. This sample has 130,000 to 150,000 clones, with around 83% found just once. The sequenced sample consisted of PBMCs or T cells enriched from blood (not recorded which). Receptors were obtained from a man in his fifties or sixties who had recovered from COVID-19.

The chain links TRBV7-9 to TRBJ2-3; 11 positions match TRBD2. CDR3 length: 17 residues. The germline CDR1 and CDR2 sequences are SEHNR and FQNEAQ (reference sequence). J lost 8 bases, V lost 0 bases, and 10 bases had no gene match. CDR3 protein: CASSLAQPSGGLGTQYF. CDR3 sequence (DNA): TGTGCCAGCAGCTTAGCGCAGCCTAGCGGGGGGCTCGGTACGCAGTATTTT. The entire variable domain, with the rest obtained from reference TRBV7-9 and TRBJ2-3, is as follows: DTGVSQNPRHKITKRGQNVTFRCDPISEHNRLYWYRQTLGQGPEFLTYFQNEAQLEKSRLLSDRFSAERPKGSFSTLEIQRTEQGDSAMYLCASSLAQPSGGLGTQYFGPGTRLTVL.

The chain employs TRBV7-3 and TRBJ1-1, with 8 nucleotides matching TRBD1. CDR1 and CDR2 (germline): SGHTA, FQGTGA. This CDR3 has 14 amino acids. Trimming removed 5 bases from V and 5 bases from J; junction bases left unmatched: 7. The CDR3 nucleotides are TGTGCCAGCAGCCCCTCGACAGGGGTTACTGAAGCTTTCTTT. Translated: CASSPSTGVTEAFF.

The CDR3 loop is CASSLGGQRGTEAFF. CDR3 coding DNA: TGTGCCAGCAGCTTAGGAGGACAGCGCGGGACTGAAGCTTTCTTT. The rearrangement joins TRBV13 to TRBJ1-1, with D tentatively TRBD1 (6 bases). This CDR3 spans 15 amino acids. Trimming shortened V by 0 bases and J by 5 bases, and 13 bases separated the two germline ends. From germline, CDR1 is PRHDT and CDR2 FYEKMQ (reference sequence).

This clone showed up many times. The V call is TRBV3-1 (or the pseudogene TRBV3-2), the J call TRBJ2-3; TRBD2 matches 9 bases. The CDR3 contains 16 residues. Looked up from germline, CDR1 is LGHDT and CDR2 is YNNKEL (reference sequence). J gave up 5 bases and V 4 bases, and 10 bases lay outside the gene matches. The CDR3 protein is CASSPRERGAQDTQYF. CDR3 DNA: TGTGCCAGCAGCCCCCGCGAGCGGGGGGCGCAAGATACGCAGTATTTT.

The chain uses TRBV5-4 and TRBJ2-3; 12 bases agree with TRBD2. V lost 5 bases, J lost 6 bases, and 7 bases stayed unmatched. Germline values: CDR1 SGHNT, CDR2 YYREEE (reference sequence). The CDR3 has 15 amino acids. The CDR3 region is CASRPGTSGRDTQYF. The CDR3 region has the DNA TGTGCCAGCAGACCCGGGACTAGCGGGCGGGATACGCAGTATTTT.

J is TRBJ1-1 and V is TRBV7-9; 8 bases match TRBD1. This CDR3 comprises 16 residues. Germline CDR1 is SEHNR and CDR2 is FQNEAQ (reference sequence). The trim removed 5 bases at V and 4 bases at J, leaving 12 bases unmatched. The CDR3 coding sequence is TGTGCCAGCAGCACCGACAGGGGATCGACCGGCACTGAAGCTTTCTTT. Protein product: CASSTDRGSTGTEAFF.

This clone was counted between two and nine times. The genes are TRBV28 and TRBJ2-7; 9 bases agree with TRBD1. The CDR3 is 17 residues long. From germline, CDR1 is MDHEN and CDR2 SYDVKM. J gave up 0 bases and V 2 bases, and 8 bases lay outside the gene matches. The CDR3 region has the DNA TGTGCCAGCAGTTTAGGCCGGACAGGGGACGGCTCCTACGAGCAGTACTTC. Residues: CASSLGRTGDGSYEQYF.

This clone is a singleton in its sample. V usage is TRBV24-1 and J usage is TRBJ2-1; a weak D match, TRBD2 (6 bases). CDR3 length: 17 amino acids. Germline CDR1 and CDR2: KGHDR and SFDVKD. The germline V and J ends were trimmed by 0 bases and 3 bases, with 14 bases remaining between them. CDR3 sequence reads: CATSDLLAGTGYNEQFF. The DNA for the CDR3 is TGTGCCACCAGTGATTTGCTGGCGGGGACGGGCTACAATGAGCAGTTCTTC.

The CDR3 region has the DNA TGCGCCAGCAGCCGCGACAGGGTAGGGTACGAGCAGTACTTC. Amino acids: CASSRDRVGYEQYF. V gene TRBV5-1 combines with J gene TRBJ2-7; TRBD1 matches at 7 bases. Germline-derived CDR1 and CDR2 are SGHRS and YFSETQ. The CDR3 consists of 14 residues. V dropped 4 bases and J dropped 4; count of bases not matched to a gene: 8.

The V and J genes are TRBV6-5 and TRBJ1-5, with D perhaps matching TRBD1 (6 bases). In germline, CDR1 is MNHEY, CDR2 SVGAGI. The CDR3 has 14 amino acids. Trimming removed 0 bases from V and 7 bases from J, with 10 bases in between. The CDR3: CASSYSKGEQPQHF. For the CDR3, the DNA is TGTGCCAGCAGTTACTCGAAGGGGGAACAGCCCCAGCATTTT.

This clone appeared a few times. The J gene is TRBJ1-6, the V gene TRBV5-1, with D maybe TRBD1 (6 bases). The CDR3 runs 13 residues. Trimming left V 0 bases short and J 16 bases short, with 14 bases between. Germline CDR1 SGHRS, CDR2 YFSETQ. The CDR3 sequence: CASSLERTGLLHF. CDR3 nucleotides: TGCGCCAGCAGCTTGGAACGAACAGGGCTTCTCCACTTT. The full variable domain, its missing parts supplied by reference TRBV5-1 and TRBJ1-6, is KAGVTQTPRYLIKTRGQQVTLSCSPISGHRSVSWYQQTPGQGLQFLFEYFSETQRNKGNFPGRFSGRQFSNSRSEMNVSTLELGDSALYLCASSLERTGLLHFGNGTRLTVT.

The genes are TRBV11-2 and TRBJ2-7; D is perhaps TRBD2 (5 bases). CDR3 length equals 13 residues. V lost 1 base to trimming and J lost 5 bases, with 9 bases between them. The germline CDR1 and CDR2 sequences are SGHAT and FQNNGV. The CDR3 DNA reads as TGTGCCAGCAGCTTAGTTGGGAGAGACGAGCAGTACTTC. Encoded protein: CASSLVGRDEQYF.

The chain uses TRBV15 and TRBJ1-6; D perhaps matches TRBD1 (6 bases). The CDR3 spans 17 residues. CDR1 is LNHNV, CDR2 YYDKDF, per germline (reference sequence). The V end lost 3 bases, the J end lost 0 bases, and 12 bases lay between the germline ends. The CDR3 nucleotides read TGTGCCACCAGCAGTACAGGGCAAAGCTCCTATAATTCACCCCTCCACTTT. Translation gives CATSSTGQSSYNSPLHF.

V and J are TRBV4-1 and TRBJ1-5; D is possibly TRBD1 (6 bases). Germline CDR1 is MGHRA and CDR2 is YSYEKL. This CDR3 has 14 amino acids. The V gene lost 5 bases and the J gene lost 5 bases, with 13 bases spanning the gap. This CDR3 reads CASSKTGSDQPQHF. CDR3 nucleotide sequence: TGCGCCAGCAGCAAAACAGGGAGCGATCAGCCCCAGCATTTT.

The chain is built from TRBV7-2 and TRBJ1-1; 9 bases match TRBD1. The CDR3 spans 15 residues. Trimming cost V 2 bases and J 2 bases; bases outside gene matches: 3. The germline V gene encodes CDR1 SGHTA and CDR2 FQGNSA. CDR3 coding DNA: TGTGCCAGCAGCTTAAGGGGACAGGGCAACACTGAAGCTTTCTTT. It encodes CASSLRGQGNTEAFF.

V gene TRBV5-1 combines with J gene TRBJ1-1; D may be TRBD1 (6 bases). Germline CDR1 is SGHRS and CDR2 is YFSETQ. The CDR3 contains 13 residues. V dropped 0 bases and J dropped 7 bases, with 10 bases sitting between them. CDR3 nucleotides: TGCGCCAGCAGCTTGGGCAGGGGCGGTGAAGCTTTCTTT. It translates to CASSLGRGGEAFF.

The rearrangement links TRBV14 to TRBJ1-2; TRBD1 matches 11 bases. Trimming removed 6 bases from V and 4 bases from J; junction bases left unmatched: 7. CDR3 size: 15 residues. Germline V gene lookup returns CDR1 SGHDN and CDR2 FVKESK. The CDR3 sequence: CASSSRTGGGYGYTF. In nucleotides, the CDR3 is TGTGCCAGCAGTTCAAGGACAGGGGGCGGCTATGGCTACACCTTC.